The rows below give T cell receptor beta chains drawn from one sample of a study of blood T cell repertoires in COVID-19. Produced via immunoSEQ multiplex PCR; TCRdb's table is partial and in-frame only. The sample records fewer than 250,000 clones, more than 70% being singletons. Sequenced input: peripheral blood. These receptors originate from a woman in her fifties or sixties with acute or convalescent COVID-19. Each CDR3 is given with its conserved first and last residue. D genes are given only for firm matches. Some rows have no size entry. The others give once, few or many, or a class for an expanded clone.

j_gene | d_gene | abundance | v_gene | CDR3aa | CDR3nt
TRBJ1-1 | . | . | TRBV3-1/TRBV3-2 | CASSHKYRKTEAFF | TGTGCCAGCAGCCATAAATACAGAAAAACTGAAGCTTTCTTT
TRBJ1-5 | . | . | TRBV19 | CASSIGQGNQPQHF | TGTGCCAGTAGTATAGGGCAGGGGAATCAGCCCCAGCATTTT
TRBJ1-6 | TRBD1 | . | TRBV7-9 | CASSPPDRGRNSPLHF | TGTGCCAGCAGCCCCCCGGACAGGGGTCGGAATTCACCCCTCCACTTT
TRBJ2-5 | TRBD2 | . | TRBV10-1 | CASSEGGGRETQYF | TGCGCCAGCAGTGAGGGCGGGGGGCGAGAGACCCAGTACTTC
TRBJ1-6 | . | . | TRBV7-8 | CASSRDVGNNSPLHF | TGTGCCAGCAGCCGCGACGTCGGGAATAATTCACCCCTCCACTTT
TRBJ2-2 | . | . | TRBV10-1 | CASSDGTSNTGELFF | TGCGCCAGCAGTGACGGGACATCGAACACCGGGGAGCTGTTTTTT
TRBJ2-3 | . | . | TRBV7-7 | CASSRDFNPTDTQYF | TGTGCTAGCAGCAGAGACTTTAACCCCACAGATACGCAGTATTTT
TRBJ2-7 | . | . | TRBV7-6 | CASSLEEGSYEQYF | TGTGCCAGCAGCTTAGAGGAGGGATCCTACGAGCAGTACTTC
TRBJ2-5 | TRBD2 | . | TRBV7-7 | CASSPRFSGEGETQYF | TGTGCCAGCAGTCCACGATTTAGCGGGGAGGGAGAGACCCAGTACTTC
TRBJ2-3 | TRBD1 | . | TRBV18 | CASSPTGVADTQYF | TGTGCCAGCTCACCTACAGGGGTGGCAGATACGCAGTATTTT
TRBJ2-5 | . | . | TRBV7-2 | CASSFGLQETQYF | TGTGCCAGCAGCTTTGGGCTGCAAGAGACCCAGTACTTC
TRBJ1-1 | . | . | TRBV6-5 | CASRLAGGLGAFF | TGTGCCAGCAGGTTGGCCGGAGGGCTGGGGGCTTTCTTT
TRBJ1-3 | . | . | TRBV19 | CASTIDSSGNTIYF | TGTGCCAGTACAATCGACAGCTCTGGAAACACCATATATTTT
TRBJ2-5 | TRBD1 | . | TRBV2 | CASTTGGQETQYF | TGTGCCAGCACCACAGGGGGCCAAGAGACCCAGTACTTC
TRBJ1-1 | TRBD1 | . | TRBV30 | CAWSAGGPATEAFF | TGTGCCTGGAGTGCAGGGGGCCCCGCCACTGAAGCTTTCTTT
TRBJ1-2 | . | . | TRBV6-5 | CASRRPGSNYGYTF | TGTGCCAGCAGGCGCCCGGGTTCTAACTATGGCTACACCTTC
TRBJ2-5 | TRBD1 | . | TRBV14 | CASSQRTGQETQYF | TGTGCCAGCAGCCAAAGGACAGGTCAAGAGACCCAGTACTTC
TRBJ1-2 | . | . | TRBV7-9 | CASSRSGVGYTF | TGTGCCAGCAGCCGAAGCGGGGTTGGCTACACCTTC
TRBJ2-1 | TRBD2 | . | TRBV19 | CASSTLGGGLHNEQFF | TGTGCCAGTAGTACCCTCGGGGGGGGACTCCACAATGAGCAGTTCTTC
TRBJ2-7 | TRBD1 | . | TRBV7-9 | CASSRGQEPYEQYF | TGTGCCAGCAGCCGCGGACAGGAACCTTACGAGCAGTACTTC
TRBJ2-3 | TRBD2 | . | TRBV4-2 | CASSRTSGEADTQYF | TGTGCCAGCAGCCGGACTAGCGGGGAGGCAGATACGCAGTATTTT
TRBJ2-4 | TRBD1 | . | TRBV7-9 | CASSIRQGQLAKNIQYF | TGTGCCAGCAGCATAAGACAGGGTCAGCTAGCCAAAAACATTCAGTACTTC
TRBJ2-7 | TRBD1 | . | TRBV19 | CASSMQQGGEQYF | TGTGCCAGTAGTATGCAACAGGGGGGAGAGCAGTACTTC
TRBJ2-3 | TRBD1 | . | TRBV9 | CASSARGGPDTQYF | TGTGCCAGCAGCGCTAGAGGGGGCCCCGATACGCAGTATTTT
TRBJ1-3 | . | . | TRBV30 | CAWSQQGGNTIYF | TGTGCCTGGAGTCAACAGGGTGGAAACACCATATATTTT
TRBJ2-5 | . | . | TRBV21-1 | CASSKAPVQKETQYF | TGTGCCAGCAGCAAAGCTCCGGTCCAAAAAGAGACCCAGTACTTC
TRBJ1-1 | . | . | TRBV11-2 | CASSLGGNTEAFF | TGTGCCAGCAGCTTAGGCGGGAACACTGAAGCTTTCTTT
TRBJ2-1 | TRBD2 | . | TRBV6-6 | CASSLAGGTYNEQFF | TGTGCCAGCAGTCTAGCGGGGGGGACCTACAATGAGCAGTTCTTC
TRBJ2-1 | TRBD2 | once | TRBV6-2/TRBV6-3 | CASSYESSGRAEQFF | TGTGCCAGCAGTTATGAGTCTAGCGGGAGGGCTGAGCAGTTCTTC
TRBJ2-1 | . | . | TRBV7-6 | CASSGLTGSHYNEQFF | TGTGCCAGCAGCGGCCTTACAGGGAGCCACTACAATGAGCAGTTCTTC
TRBJ1-5 | . | . | TRBV7-2 | CASSSGQFNQPQHF | TGTGCCAGCAGCTCAGGACAGTTCAATCAGCCCCAGCATTTT
TRBJ1-2 | . | . | TRBV5-1 | CASSLDNNYGYTF | TGCGCCAGCAGCTTGGACAATAACTATGGCTACACCTTC
TRBJ2-7 | . | . | TRBV6-5 | CAVGGAGGMYEQYF | TGTGCCGTCGGCGGGGCAGGGGGTATGTACGAGCAGTACTTC
TRBJ2-3 | . | . | TRBV9 | CASSVGTSTDTQYF | TGTGCCAGCAGCGTAGGCACAAGCACAGATACGCAGTATTTT
TRBJ1-2 | . | . | TRBV19 | CASRTGNYYGYTF | TGTGCCAGTAGAACAGGGAACTACTATGGCTACACCTTC
TRBJ2-1 | . | once | TRBV7-9 | CASSLEYRSGEQFF | TGTGCCAGCAGCTTAGAGTACCGTTCCGGGGAGCAGTTCTTC
TRBJ2-7 | . | . | TRBV5-1 | CASSLASTWDEQYF | TGCGCCAGCAGCTTAGCGAGTACCTGGGACGAGCAGTACTTC
TRBJ2-1 | TRBD1 | . | TRBV5-1 | CASSGGTGIYNEQFF | TGCGCCAGCAGCGGAGGGACAGGGATTTACAATGAGCAGTTCTTC
TRBJ2-2 | . | . | TRBV28 | CASSFSGANTGELFF | TGTGCCAGCAGTTTTAGCGGAGCGAACACCGGGGAGCTGTTTTTT
TRBJ1-1 | TRBD1 | . | TRBV18 | CASSQRDRGQGTEAFF | TGTGCCAGCTCGCAGCGGGACAGGGGGCAGGGCACTGAAGCTTTCTTT
TRBJ2-6 | . | . | TRBV4-3 | CASSQNRALGANVLTF | TGCGCCAGCAGCCAAAACCGAGCGCTGGGGGCCAACGTCCTGACTTTC
TRBJ1-2 | TRBD1 | . | TRBV27 | CASSLKDRVYGYTF | TGTGCCAGCAGTTTAAAGGACAGGGTTTATGGCTACACCTTC
TRBJ2-5 | . | once | TRBV4-3 | CASSQEAAAQYF | TGCGCCAGCAGCCAAGAAGCCGCGGCCCAGTACTTC
TRBJ1-5 | . | . | TRBV6-6 | CAHGQPQHF | TGTGCCCACGGTCAGCCCCAGCATTTT
TRBJ2-3 | TRBD1 | few | TRBV6-5 | CASSYSSRGLSDTQYF | TGTGCCAGCAGTTACTCTTCCAGGGGGTTGTCAGATACGCAGTATTTT
TRBJ1-1 | TRBD1 | once | TRBV5-1 | CASSFPRDRGDTEAFF | TGCGCCAGCAGCTTTCCCCGGGACAGGGGGGACACTGAAGCTTTCTTT
TRBJ2-1 | . | few | TRBV14 | CASSQVQSSYNEQFF | TGTGCCAGCAGCCAAGTTCAGTCTAGCTACAATGAGCAGTTCTTC
TRBJ1-2 | . | . | TRBV30 | CAWSPGWGANYGYTF | TGTGCCTGGAGTCCGGGGTGGGGAGCTAACTATGGCTACACCTTC
TRBJ2-1 | TRBD1 | . | TRBV5-1 | CASSLGQGFYEQFF | TGCGCCAGCAGTCTGGGACAGGGATTTTATGAGCAGTTCTTC
TRBJ2-2 | . | . | TRBV5-1 | CASSSRDMTTGELFF | TGCGCCAGCAGCTCCCGGGACATGACCACCGGGGAGCTGTTTTTT
TRBJ1-4 | . | . | TRBV4-2 | CASSQNPPTGNEKLFF | TGTGCCAGCAGCCAAAATCCCCCGACCGGGAATGAAAAACTGTTTTTT
TRBJ1-2 | . | . | TRBV6-5 | CASSYKGKGYGYTF | TGTGCCAGCAGTTACAAGGGGAAAGGCTATGGCTACACCTTC
TRBJ1-1 | . | . | TRBV7-6 | CASSFHDGTQRGNTEAFF | TGTGCCAGCAGCTTTCACGACGGGACACAAAGGGGAAACACTGAAGCTTTCTTT
TRBJ2-5 | TRBD1 | . | TRBV7-2 | CASSRDRGTRETQYF | TGTGCCAGCAGCCGCGACAGGGGGACCCGGGAGACCCAGTACTTC
TRBJ2-1 | TRBD1 | . | TRBV5-4 | CASRTGTGSYNEQFF | TGTGCCAGCAGGACCGGGACAGGGTCCTACAATGAGCAGTTCTTC
TRBJ2-3 | TRBD2 | . | TRBV5-4 | CASSLAALHTDTQYF | TGTGCCAGCAGCCTAGCGGCTCTCCACACAGATACGCAGTATTTT
TRBJ2-7 | . | . | TRBV11-2 | CASKRGGAGYEQYF | TGTGCCAGCAAAAGGGGAGGAGCTGGCTACGAGCAGTACTTC